This is a list of T cell receptor beta chains from one sample in a study of T cells in Graves' hyperthyroidism and ophthalmopathy. One entry per CDR3 protein results from TCRdb running MiXCR on the multiplex PCR reads. Among roughly 380,000 distinct CDR3 sequences listed, roughly an eighth were seen once. Sequencing input: blood. Receptors were obtained from a woman in her late teens or twenties with Graves' hyperthyroidism. Both conserved end residues are part of each CDR3. The order of the fields is CDR3 protein, CDR3 DNA, D gene, V gene, J gene, clone size. The D gene is left open where the match is weak. Rows give clone size only sometimes, using once, few, many, or a class for an expanded clone.

CDR3aa: CASSQEIGGNIQYF
CDR3nt: TGCGCCAGCAGCCAAGAGATCGGGGGAAACATTCAGTACTTC
d_gene: NA
v_gene: TRBV4-3
j_gene: TRBJ2-4
abundance: NA

CDR3aa: CSARAPAGTSGTNEQFF
CDR3nt: TGCAGTGCTAGAGCCCCGGCCGGGACTAGCGGGACCAATGAGCAGTTCTTC
d_gene: TRBD2
v_gene: TRBV20-1
j_gene: TRBJ2-1
abundance: many

CDR3aa: CASSSGASSYNEQFF
CDR3nt: TGTGCCAGCAGTTCAGGGGCGAGCTCCTACAATGAGCAGTTCTTC
d_gene: NA
v_gene: TRBV11-2
j_gene: TRBJ2-1
abundance: many

CDR3aa: CASSFWRLAGAGANVLTF
CDR3nt: TGTGCCAGCAGTTTTTGGAGACTAGCGGGAGCTGGGGCCAACGTCCTGACTTTC
d_gene: TRBD2
v_gene: TRBV28
j_gene: TRBJ2-6
abundance: many

CDR3aa: CASSAGDRGMNTIYF
CDR3nt: TGTGCCAGCAGCGCCGGGGACAGGGGAATGAACACCATATATTTT
d_gene: TRBD1
v_gene: TRBV9
j_gene: TRBJ1-3
abundance: NA

CDR3aa: CASWSLAGATTGELFF
CDR3nt: TGTGCCAGCTGGTCGCTAGCGGGAGCCACCACCGGGGAGCTGTTTTTT
d_gene: TRBD2
v_gene: TRBV6-1
j_gene: TRBJ2-2
abundance: many

CDR3aa: CASSVAGAKNIQYF
CDR3nt: TGTGCCAGCAGCGTAGCGGGCGCCAAAAACATTCAGTACTTC
d_gene: TRBD2
v_gene: TRBV5-5
j_gene: TRBJ2-4
abundance: many

CDR3aa: CASTPGEGWFF
CDR3nt: TGTGCCAGCACCCCAGGGGAGGGATGGTTCTTC
d_gene: NA
v_gene: TRBV7-9
j_gene: TRBJ2-1
abundance: many

CDR3aa: CASSNLGHATGELFF
CDR3nt: TGTGCCAGTAGTAATCTGGGACACGCCACCGGGGAGCTGTTTTTT
d_gene: NA
v_gene: TRBV19
j_gene: TRBJ2-2
abundance: many

CDR3aa: CASSEDRGGYGYTF
CDR3nt: TGTGCCAGCAGTGAAGACAGGGGAGGCTATGGCTACACCTTC
d_gene: TRBD1
v_gene: TRBV25-1
j_gene: TRBJ1-2
abundance: many

CDR3aa: CASSILDSIGNGYTF
CDR3nt: TGTGCCAGTAGTATACTCGACAGTATTGGAAATGGCTACACCTTC
d_gene: NA
v_gene: TRBV19
j_gene: TRBJ1-2
abundance: few

CDR3aa: CASSEGRLAGGPNYNEQFF
CDR3nt: TGTGCCAGCAGTGAAGGGCGGCTAGCGGGAGGGCCCAACTACAATGAGCAGTTCTTC
d_gene: TRBD2
v_gene: TRBV6-1
j_gene: TRBJ2-1
abundance: few

CDR3aa: CASSFEGRANEKLFF
CDR3nt: TGTGCCAGCAGCTTTGAGGGGCGGGCTAATGAAAAACTGTTTTTT
d_gene: NA
v_gene: TRBV7-9
j_gene: TRBJ1-4
abundance: NA

CDR3aa: CAWRAGGVTDTQYF
CDR3nt: TGTGCCTGGAGGGCAGGGGGAGTTACAGATACGCAGTATTTT
d_gene: TRBD1
v_gene: TRBV30
j_gene: TRBJ2-3
abundance: many

CDR3aa: CASSFRASGRIYEQYF
CDR3nt: TGTGCCAGCAGTTTTCGGGCTAGCGGGAGAATCTACGAGCAGTACTTC
d_gene: TRBD2
v_gene: TRBV12-3/TRBV12-4
j_gene: TRBJ2-7
abundance: many

CDR3aa: CASGSDTQYF
CDR3nt: TGTGCCAGCGGGTCAGATACGCAGTATTTT
d_gene: NA
v_gene: TRBV28
j_gene: TRBJ2-3
abundance: many

CDR3aa: CASSQEGRGYTF
CDR3nt: TGTGCCAGCAGCCAAGAAGGTCGGGGCTACACCTTC
d_gene: NA
v_gene: TRBV3-1
j_gene: TRBJ1-2
abundance: many

CDR3aa: CSVEQGNTIYF
CDR3nt: TGCAGCGTTGAACAGGGAAACACCATATATTTT
d_gene: NA
v_gene: TRBV29-1
j_gene: TRBJ1-3
abundance: NA

CDR3aa: CASSELPGTGASRGYTF
CDR3nt: TGTGCCAGCAGTGAATTACCCGGGACAGGGGCGAGTAGAGGCTACACCTTC
d_gene: TRBD1
v_gene: TRBV28
j_gene: TRBJ1-2
abundance: NA

CDR3aa: CASLQGEYEQYF
CDR3nt: TGTGCCAGCCTCCAGGGAGAGTACGAGCAGTACTTC
d_gene: NA
v_gene: TRBV2
j_gene: TRBJ2-7
abundance: many

CDR3aa: CASSQRSGRDWTGELFF
CDR3nt: TGTGCCAGCAGCCAGCGTAGCGGGAGGGATTGGACCGGGGAGCTGTTTTTT
d_gene: TRBD2
v_gene: TRBV3-1
j_gene: TRBJ2-2
abundance: NA

CDR3aa: CASKLPGRSLNEQFF
CDR3nt: TGTGCCAGCAAGCTTCCGGGACGGTCTTTGAATGAGCAGTTCTTC
d_gene: NA
v_gene: TRBV27
j_gene: TRBJ2-1
abundance: many

CDR3aa: CASKRAGDTQYF
CDR3nt: TGTGCCAGCAAACGAGCGGGAGATACGCAGTATTTT
d_gene: NA
v_gene: TRBV27
j_gene: TRBJ2-3
abundance: many

CDR3aa: CASSFAHLGELFF
CDR3nt: TGTGCCAGCAGCTTCGCTCACCTCGGGGAGCTGTTTTTT
d_gene: NA
v_gene: TRBV11-1
j_gene: TRBJ2-2
abundance: NA

CDR3aa: CASRPGLDYEQYF
CDR3nt: TGCGCCAGCAGACCCGGACTAGACTACGAGCAGTACTTC
d_gene: TRBD2
v_gene: TRBV5-1
j_gene: TRBJ2-7
abundance: many

CDR3aa: CAAGVQETQYF
CDR3nt: TGTGCGGCGGGAGTACAAGAGACCCAGTACTTC
d_gene: TRBD2
v_gene: TRBV6-1
j_gene: TRBJ2-5
abundance: many

CDR3aa: CASGLTSGANVLTF
CDR3nt: TGCGCCAGCGGCTTGACATCTGGGGCCAACGTCCTGACTTTC
d_gene: NA
v_gene: TRBV5-1
j_gene: TRBJ2-6
abundance: NA

CDR3aa: CASSGQLFAEAFF
CDR3nt: TGTGCCAGCAGCGGACAGTTGTTTGCTGAAGCTTTCTTT
d_gene: NA
v_gene: TRBV12-3/TRBV12-4
j_gene: TRBJ1-1
abundance: many

CDR3aa: CASSPKGPDTQYF
CDR3nt: TGTGCCAGCTCACCAAAGGGGCCGGATACGCAGTATTTT
d_gene: NA
v_gene: TRBV18
j_gene: TRBJ2-3
abundance: many

CDR3aa: CASSLESWGTEYSDTQYF
CDR3nt: TGTGCCAGCAGCTTAGAATCTTGGGGGACAGAATATTCAGATACGCAGTATTTT
d_gene: TRBD1
v_gene: TRBV7-2
j_gene: TRBJ2-3
abundance: many

CDR3aa: CASSISDTQYF
CDR3nt: TGTGCCAGTAGTATTTCGGATACGCAGTATTTT
d_gene: NA
v_gene: TRBV19
j_gene: TRBJ2-3
abundance: NA

CDR3aa: CAGIGSYEQYF
CDR3nt: TGTGCCGGGATTGGCTCCTACGAGCAGTACTTC
d_gene: NA
v_gene: TRBV30
j_gene: TRBJ2-7
abundance: many